These 8 T cell receptor beta chains share one sample of origin, sequenced in a study of control samples from healthy donors and cancer patients. TCRdb's copy holds only in-frame clones and misses some; the assay was immunoSEQ multiplex PCR. The sample carries over 80,000 clones, around 80% recorded once. The specimen was blood. These receptors were collected from a man in his 60s in good health.

This clone was observed once. This rearrangement joins TRBV11-2 to TRBJ1-1, with D maybe TRBD1 (5 bases). This CDR3 has 14 residues. CDR1 is SGHAT and CDR2 is FQNNGV in the germline V gene. Trimming removed 2 bases from V and 7 bases from J, with 14 bases in between. CDR3 in DNA: TGTGCCAGCAGCTTAATTCGCCCGGACAATGAAGCTTTCTTT. Protein: CASSLIRPDNEAFF.

This chain connects TRBV9 to TRBJ2-2; 12 nucleotides agree with TRBD1. Germline loops: CDR1 SGDLS, CDR2 YYNGEE. V was clipped by 2 bases and J by 7 bases; unmatched bases: 6. There are 16 residues in the CDR3. In nucleotides, the CDR3 is TGTGCCAGCAGCGTGGGGACAGGGGGCAGAGGCGGGGAGCTGTTTTTT. Translated, it gives CASSVGTGGRGGELFF.

The J gene is TRBJ1-2, the V gene TRBV5-1, with TRBD1 as a possible D gene (5 bases). The V gene lost 0 bases and the J gene lost 7 bases, with 16 bases spanning the gap. From germline, CDR1 is SGHRS and CDR2 YFSETQ. This CDR3 spans 15 amino acids. In DNA form, the CDR3 reads TGCGCCAGCAGCTTGGTTTCCGGGGGAGCGGGTGGCTACACCTTC. Residues: CASSLVSGGAGGYTF.

The chain recombines TRBV18 with TRBJ2-3, with TRBD2 matching 8 bases. The germline V gene has CDR1 KGHSH and CDR2 LQKENI. The ends lost 1 base at V and 5 bases at J; junction bases unmatched: 5. The CDR3 consists of 15 residues. The CDR3 region is CASSPQRELRDTQYF. CDR3 nucleotide sequence: TGTGCCAGCTCACCACAGCGGGAGTTGAGAGATACGCAGTATTTT. Drawing the rest from reference TRBV18 and TRBJ2-3, the complete variable domain is NAGVMQNPRHLVRRRGQEARLRCSPMKGHSHVYWYRQLPEEGLKFMVYLQKENIIDESGMPKERFSAEFPKEGPSILRIQQVVRGDSAAYFCASSPQRELRDTQYFGPGTRLTVL.

The chain is built from TRBV19 and TRBJ1-2; 10 nucleotides align to TRBD1. V gave up 0 bases and J gave up 4 bases; unmatched junction bases: 11. The CDR3 loop spans 18 amino acids. Germline lookup yields CDR1 LNHDA and CDR2 SQIVND (reference sequence). The CDR3, as DNA: TGTGCCAGTAGTATAGATGGGGGACAGGGGACTTCTGGCTATGGCTACACCTTC. Translated, it gives CASSIDGGQGTSGYGYTF.

The chain carries TRBV6-1 and TRBJ1-4; 7 bases match TRBD1. With 0 bases clipped from V and 5 bases from J, the junction kept 6 bases outside the gene matches. Looked up from germline, CDR1 is MNHNS and CDR2 is SASEGT. CDR3 length: 16 residues. The CDR3, as DNA: TGTGCCAGCAGTGAAGCGTGGGGACAGTACAATGAAAAACTGTTTTTT. It encodes CASSEAWGQYNEKLFF.

In its sample, this clone was seen once. V usage is TRBV28 and J usage is TRBJ2-5, with 10 bases that match TRBD2. The CDR3 has 14 residues. V was pared by 1 base and J by 7 bases, with 3 bases of the junction left unmatched. Per the germline V gene, CDR1 is MDHEN and CDR2 is SYDVKM. This CDR3 reads CASSLSSGGGTQYF. CDR3 in DNA: TGTGCCAGCAGTTTATCGAGCGGGGGGGGGACCCAGTACTTC.

The V gene is TRBV12-3 or TRBV12-4, the J gene TRBJ2-3, with no clear D. The CDR3 runs to 13 residues. V lost 3 bases and J 2 bases, leaving 6 bases between the germline ends. The CDR3 DNA reads TGTGCCAGCAGTTTGAGTTACACAGATACGCAGTATTTT. Translating it yields CASSLSYTDTQYF.